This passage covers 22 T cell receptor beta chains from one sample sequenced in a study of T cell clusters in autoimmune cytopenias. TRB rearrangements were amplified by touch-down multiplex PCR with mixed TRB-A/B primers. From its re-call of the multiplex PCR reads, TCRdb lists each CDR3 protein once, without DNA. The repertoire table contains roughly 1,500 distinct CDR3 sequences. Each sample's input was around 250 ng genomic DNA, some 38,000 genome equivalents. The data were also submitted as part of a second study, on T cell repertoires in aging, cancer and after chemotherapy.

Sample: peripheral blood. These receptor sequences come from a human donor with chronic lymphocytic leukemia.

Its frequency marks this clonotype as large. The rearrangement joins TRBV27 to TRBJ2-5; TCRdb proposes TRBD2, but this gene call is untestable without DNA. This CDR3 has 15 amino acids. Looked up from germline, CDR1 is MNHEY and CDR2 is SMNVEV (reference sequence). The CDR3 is CASSPGTQRKETQYF.

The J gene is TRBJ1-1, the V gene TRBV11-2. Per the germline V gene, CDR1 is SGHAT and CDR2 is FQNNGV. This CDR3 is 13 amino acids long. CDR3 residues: CASSYHSGTEAFF.

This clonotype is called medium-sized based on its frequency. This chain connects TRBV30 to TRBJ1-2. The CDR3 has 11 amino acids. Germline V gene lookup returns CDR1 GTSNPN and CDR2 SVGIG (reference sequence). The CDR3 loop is CAWSVGHGYTF.

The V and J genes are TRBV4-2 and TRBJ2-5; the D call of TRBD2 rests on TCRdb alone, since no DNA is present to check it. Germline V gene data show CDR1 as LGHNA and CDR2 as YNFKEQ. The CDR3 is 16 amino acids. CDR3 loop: CASSQDAGDLQETQYF.

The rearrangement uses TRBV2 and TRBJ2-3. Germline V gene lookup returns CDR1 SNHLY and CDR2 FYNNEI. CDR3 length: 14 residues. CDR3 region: CASSDWTSKDTQYF.

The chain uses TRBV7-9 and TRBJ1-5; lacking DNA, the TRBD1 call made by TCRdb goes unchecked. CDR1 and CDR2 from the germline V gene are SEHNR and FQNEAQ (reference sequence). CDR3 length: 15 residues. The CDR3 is CASSWGTGGNQPQHF.

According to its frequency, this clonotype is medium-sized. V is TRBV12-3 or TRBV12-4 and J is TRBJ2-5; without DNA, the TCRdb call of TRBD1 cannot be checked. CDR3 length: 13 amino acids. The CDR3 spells CASSSGYQETQYF.

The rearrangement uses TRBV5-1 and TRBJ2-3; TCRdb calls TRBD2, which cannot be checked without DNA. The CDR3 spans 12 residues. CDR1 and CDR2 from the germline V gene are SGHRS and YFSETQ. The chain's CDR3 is CASSLAEDTQYF.

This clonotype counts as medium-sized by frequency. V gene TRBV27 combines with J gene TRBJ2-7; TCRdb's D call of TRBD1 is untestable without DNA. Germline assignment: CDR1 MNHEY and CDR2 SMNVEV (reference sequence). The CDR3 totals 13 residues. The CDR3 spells CASSGTGTYEQYF.

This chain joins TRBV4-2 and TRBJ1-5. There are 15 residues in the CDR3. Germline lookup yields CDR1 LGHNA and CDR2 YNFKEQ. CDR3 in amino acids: CASSQDGRIYQPQHF.

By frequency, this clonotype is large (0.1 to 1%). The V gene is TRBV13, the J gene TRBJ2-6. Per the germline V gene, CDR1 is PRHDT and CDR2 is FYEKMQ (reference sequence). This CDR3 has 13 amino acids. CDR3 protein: CASSLDRPNVLTF.

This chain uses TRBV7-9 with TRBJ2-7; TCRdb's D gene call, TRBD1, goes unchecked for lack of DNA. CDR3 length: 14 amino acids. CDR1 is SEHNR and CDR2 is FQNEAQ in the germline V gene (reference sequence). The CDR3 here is CASSSTGGGYEQYF.

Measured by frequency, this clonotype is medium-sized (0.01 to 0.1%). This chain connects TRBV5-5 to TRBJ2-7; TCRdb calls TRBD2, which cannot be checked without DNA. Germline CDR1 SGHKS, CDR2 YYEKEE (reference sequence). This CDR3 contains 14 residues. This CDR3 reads CASSPAVQNNEQYF.

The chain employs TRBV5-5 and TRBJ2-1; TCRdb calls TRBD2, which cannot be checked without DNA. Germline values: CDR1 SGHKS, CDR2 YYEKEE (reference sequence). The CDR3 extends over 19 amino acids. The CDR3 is CASSPYSQRGARLNGEQFF. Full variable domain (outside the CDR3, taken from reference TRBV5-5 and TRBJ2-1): DAGVTQSPTHLIKTRGQQVTLRCSPISGHKSVSWYQQVLGQGPQFIFQYYEKEERGRGNFPDRFSARQFPNYSSELNVNALLLGDSALYLCASSPYSQRGARLNGEQFFGPGTRLTVL.

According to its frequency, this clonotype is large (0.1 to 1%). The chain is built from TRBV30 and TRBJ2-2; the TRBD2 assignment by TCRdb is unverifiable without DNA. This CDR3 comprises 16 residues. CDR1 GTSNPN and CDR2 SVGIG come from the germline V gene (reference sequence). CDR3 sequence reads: CAWGKLAGANTGELFF.

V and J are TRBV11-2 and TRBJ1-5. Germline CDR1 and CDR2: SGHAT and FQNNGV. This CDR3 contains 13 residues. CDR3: CASSLGVGQPQHF.

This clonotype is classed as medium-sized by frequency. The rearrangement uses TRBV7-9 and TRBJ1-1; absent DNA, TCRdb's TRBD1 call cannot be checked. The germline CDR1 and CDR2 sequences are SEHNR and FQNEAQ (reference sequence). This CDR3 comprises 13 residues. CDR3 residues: CASSSQGATEAFF.

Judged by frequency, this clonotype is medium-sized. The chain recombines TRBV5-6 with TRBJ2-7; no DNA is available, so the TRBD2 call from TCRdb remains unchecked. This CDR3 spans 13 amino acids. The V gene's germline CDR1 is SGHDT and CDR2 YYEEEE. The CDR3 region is CASSFGRMNEQYF.

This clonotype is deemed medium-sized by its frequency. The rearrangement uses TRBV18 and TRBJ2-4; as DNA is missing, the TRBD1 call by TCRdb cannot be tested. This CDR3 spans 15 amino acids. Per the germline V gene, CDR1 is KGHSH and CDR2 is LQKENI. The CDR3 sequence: CASSPSTGARNIQYF.

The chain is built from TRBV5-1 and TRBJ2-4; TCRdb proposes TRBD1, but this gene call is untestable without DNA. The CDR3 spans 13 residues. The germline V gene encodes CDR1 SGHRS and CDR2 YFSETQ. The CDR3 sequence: CASSSGQTNIQYF.

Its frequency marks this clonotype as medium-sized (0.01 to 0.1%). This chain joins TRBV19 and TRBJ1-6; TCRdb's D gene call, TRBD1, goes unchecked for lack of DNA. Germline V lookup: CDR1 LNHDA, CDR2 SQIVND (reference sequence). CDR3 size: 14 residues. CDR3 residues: CASSRGIGNSPLHF. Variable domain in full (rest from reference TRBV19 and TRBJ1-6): DGGITQSPKYLFRKEGQNVTLSCEQNLNHDAMYWYRQDPGQGLRLIYYSQIVNDFQKGDIAEGYSVSREKKESFPLTVTSAQKNPTAFYLCASSRGIGNSPLHFGNGTRLTVT.

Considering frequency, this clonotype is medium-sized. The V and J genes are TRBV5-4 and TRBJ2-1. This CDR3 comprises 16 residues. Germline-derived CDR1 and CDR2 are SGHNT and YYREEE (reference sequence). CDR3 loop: CASSLFLGSSYNEQFF.